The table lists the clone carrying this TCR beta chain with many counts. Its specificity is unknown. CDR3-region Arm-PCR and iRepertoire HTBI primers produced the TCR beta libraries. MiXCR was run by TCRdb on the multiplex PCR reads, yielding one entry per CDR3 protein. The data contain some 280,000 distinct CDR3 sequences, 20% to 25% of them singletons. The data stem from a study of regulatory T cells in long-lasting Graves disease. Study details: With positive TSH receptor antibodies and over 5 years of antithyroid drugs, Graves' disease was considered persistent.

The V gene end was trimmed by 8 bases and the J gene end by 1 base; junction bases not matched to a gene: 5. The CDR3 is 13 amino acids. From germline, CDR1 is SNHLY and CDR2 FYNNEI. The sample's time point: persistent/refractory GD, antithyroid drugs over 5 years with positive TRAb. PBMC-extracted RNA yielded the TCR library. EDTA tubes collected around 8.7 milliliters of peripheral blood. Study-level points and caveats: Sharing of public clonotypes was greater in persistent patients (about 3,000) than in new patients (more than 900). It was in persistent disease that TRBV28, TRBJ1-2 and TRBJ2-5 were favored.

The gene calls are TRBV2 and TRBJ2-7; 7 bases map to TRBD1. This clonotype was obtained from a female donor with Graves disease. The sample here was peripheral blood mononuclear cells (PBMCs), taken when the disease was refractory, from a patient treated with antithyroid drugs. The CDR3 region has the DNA TGTGCCAGCCTGGGGGACAGTTCCTACGAGCAGTACTTC. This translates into CASLGDSSYEQYF.